This T cell receptor (beta chain) was sequenced in a study of cytomegalovirus exposure and HLA in healthy donors. General study results and limits: Some V segments (TRBV6-2 and TRBV6-3 among them) were excluded as indistinguishable.

V was clipped by 0 bases and J by 2 bases; unmatched bases: 3. This CDR3 has 16 residues. Per the germline V gene, CDR1 is SNHLY and CDR2 is FYNNEI. PCR was performed using 60 Vbeta and 13 Jbeta primers. Using immunoSEQ multiplex PCR, the repertoire was profiled, and TCRdb retains in-frame clones only, with some absent. The sample holds about 120,000 clones, approximately 80% seen once. Comments on this clone: Its specificity is not known.

The sample consisted of PBMCs. This receptor was obtained from a woman aged 25 to 45 in good health and CMV-seronegative. The J gene is TRBJ2-3, the V gene TRBV2; 9 nucleotides line up with TRBD2. The CDR3 DNA reads as TGTGCCAGCAGTGAAGCGCGGGGGGGAGACACAGATACGCAGTATTTT. Protein: CASSEARGGDTDTQYF.